These 9 T cell receptor beta chains originate from one sample sequenced in a study of cytomegalovirus exposure and HLA in healthy donors. PCR used 60 Vbeta primers and 13 Jbeta primers. Produced via immunoSEQ multiplex PCR; TCRdb's table is partial and in-frame only. The table includes 95,000 to 150,000 clones, 50% to 75% detected once. Material for sequencing was PBMCs. The receptors originated from a woman aged 40 to 50 in good health and CMV-seropositive.

The table lists this clone with a few counts. The V gene is TRBV2, the J gene TRBJ2-5; D unresolved. Trimming shortened V by 6 bases and J by 1 base, and 9 bases separated the two germline ends. This CDR3 region has 13 residues. The V gene's germline CDR1 is SNHLY and CDR2 FYNNEI. CDR3 sequence reads: CASRATIQETQYF. In DNA, the CDR3 is TGTGCCAGCAGGGCCACAATCCAAGAGACCCAGTACTTC.

The CDR3 loop reads CASRGTSISYEQYF. DNA of the CDR3: TGTGCCAGCAGGGGGACTTCTATATCCTACGAGCAGTACTTC. This chain uses TRBV6-1 with TRBJ2-7; possibly TRBD2 for D (6 bases). Trimming left V 6 bases short and J 1 base short, with 13 bases between. Germline values: CDR1 MNHNS, CDR2 SASEGT. CDR3 length: 14 residues.

J is TRBJ2-3 and V is TRBV28; TRBD1 is a possible D gene (6 bases). This CDR3 has 16 amino acids. Germline CDR1 and CDR2: MDHEN and SYDVKM. The V end was cut by 2 bases, the J end by 4 bases, with 16 bases between. CDR3 coding DNA: TGTGCCAGCAGTTTACCTCCAGGGGCCGGGGCAGATACGCAGTATTTT. Translation: CASSLPPGAGADTQYF.

The rearrangement joins TRBV7-9 to TRBJ2-1; D might be TRBD1 (6 bases). V gave up 3 bases and J gave up 9 bases, with 9 bases separating them. The CDR3 is made up of 12 amino acids. Germline V CDR1 and CDR2: SEHNR, FQNEAQ (reference sequence). CDR3 sequence: CASSFTRGEQFF. In DNA form, the CDR3 reads TGTGCCAGCAGCTTCACCAGGGGTGAGCAGTTCTTC. The full variable domain, its missing parts supplied by reference TRBV7-9 and TRBJ2-1, is DTGVSQNPRHKITKRGQNVTFRCDPISEHNRLYWYRQTLGQGPEFLTYFQNEAQLEKSRLLSDRFSAERPKGSFSTLEIQRTEQGDSAMYLCASSFTRGEQFFGPGTRLTVL.

The chain employs TRBV5-4 and TRBJ2-5; D unclear. The CDR3 totals 12 residues. V lost 0 bases and J lost 4, with 4 bases in between. Germline values: CDR1 SGHNT, CDR2 YYREEE (reference sequence). DNA of the CDR3: TGTGCCAGCAGCTTGGCCGGAGAGACCCAGTACTTC. Protein sequence: CASSLAGETQYF.

The chain couples TRBV7-2 to TRBJ2-1; 7 bases align to TRBD2. Per the germline V gene, CDR1 is SGHTA and CDR2 is FQGNSA. The CDR3 has 13 residues. V was clipped by 4 bases and J by 14 bases; unmatched bases: 11. The CDR3 DNA is TGTGCCAGCAGCTCACCGACGGGGGGTACGGAGTTCTTC. This codes for CASSSPTGGTEFF.

This clone occurred once. This chain links TRBV5-1 with TRBJ2-5, with 7 bases that match TRBD2. This CDR3 spans 16 amino acids. Germline lookup yields CDR1 SGHRS and CDR2 YFSETQ. V lost 1 base to trimming and J lost 6 bases; unmatched junction nucleotides: 12. In DNA, the CDR3 is TGCGCCAGCAGCTTGTCCGGCGGGAGTGCGAGACAGACCCAGTACTTC. Its protein product is CASSLSGGSARQTQYF.

The chain employs TRBV18 and TRBJ1-1, with D unresolved. Germline V gene sequence: CDR1 KGHSH, CDR2 LQKENI. The V gene lost 2 bases and the J gene lost 5 bases, with 9 bases spanning the gap. The CDR3 contains 13 residues. For the CDR3, the DNA is TGTGCCAGCTCACCAGGCAGGCTGACTGAAGCTTTCTTT. Translating it yields CASSPGRLTEAFF.

The chain employs TRBV7-9 and TRBJ2-1; weak D call: TRBD2 (6 bases). The V end lost 5 bases, the J end lost 3 bases, and 11 bases lay between the germline ends. The CDR3 extends over 14 amino acids. CDR1 and CDR2 (germline): SEHNR, FQNEAQ (reference sequence). This chain's CDR3 is CASSTNGGYNEQFF. The CDR3 DNA sequence: TGTGCCAGCAGCACAAACGGGGGCTACAATGAGCAGTTCTTC.